These 11 T cell receptor beta chains were sequenced from one sample in a study of PD-L1 blockade in urothelial cancer (dated by TCRdb to about 2017). Library preparation was by the immunoSEQ multiplex PCR assay. The clones in this table, taken by TCRdb from immuneACCESS, are in-frame only. Not every clone is retained; where verified, under half of the shortfall comes from an unresolved V gene, and the cause of the rest is unknown. The sample data list tens of thousands of clones, and 91% of these were observed just once. The top ten clones comprise around 0.94% of the sample. The time point label, as the study defines it: peripheral blood 6 weeks after treatment start. Sequencing used PBMCs, obtained around atezolizumab (anti-PD-L1) treatment. Receptors originate from a woman of 80 years or more with urothelial cancer.

This chain connects TRBV29-1 to TRBJ1-4, with D maybe TRBD1 (5 bases). Germline V gives CDR1 SQVTM, CDR2 ANQGSEA. The CDR3 is 12 amino acids. The germline V and J ends were trimmed by 7 bases and 7 bases, with 13 bases remaining between them. CDR3 bases: TGCAGCGCTCGCGGACATACTGAAAAACTGTTTTTT. Translation: CSARGHTEKLFF.

V gene TRBV25-1 combines with J gene TRBJ2-5; tentative D call: TRBD2 (7 bases). Trimming shortened V by 6 bases and J by 5 bases, and 16 bases separated the two germline ends. Germline assignment: CDR1 MGHDK and CDR2 SYGVNS. This CDR3 region has 14 residues. In DNA, the CDR3 is TGTGCCAGCAGCCCCCGGGCGGGGGCCGAGACCCAGTACTTC. Its protein product is CASSPRAGAETQYF. Together with reference TRBV25-1 and TRBJ2-5, the CDR3 gives the full variable domain: EADIYQTPRYLVIGTGKKITLECSQTMGHDKMYWYQQDPGMELHLIHYSYGVNSTEKGDLSSESTVSRIRTEHFPLTLESARPSHTSQYLCASSPRAGAETQYFGPGTRLLVL.

Here the CDR3 reads CASSQGISSGIEQYF. The CDR3 nucleotides read TGCGCCAGCAGCCAAGGTATATCTAGCGGGATCGAGCAGTACTTC. The rearrangement joins TRBV4-1 to TRBJ2-7; 9 bases are shared with TRBD2. CDR3 size: 15 residues. Germline CDR1 MGHRA, CDR2 YSYEKL. V dropped 1 base and J dropped 6; count of bases not matched to a gene: 7.

This rearrangement joins TRBV27 to TRBJ1-1, with unresolved D. The CDR3 sequence is 14 residues long. Germline CDR1 is MNHEY and CDR2 is SMNVEV (reference sequence). V lost 6 bases and J 1 base, leaving 12 bases between the germline ends. For the CDR3, the DNA is TGTGCCAGCAGCTCCGCGGGCAGGAACACTGAAGCTTTCTTT. Encoded protein: CASSSAGRNTEAFF.

The genes are TRBV28 and TRBJ1-1; unclear D gene. Germline loops: CDR1 MDHEN, CDR2 SYDVKM. The V gene lost 6 bases and the J gene lost 2 bases, with 7 bases spanning the gap. The CDR3 is made up of 12 amino acids. The CDR3 region has the DNA TGTGCCAGCAGCTATGAAAACACTGAAGCTTTCTTT. Its protein is CASSYENTEAFF.

This chain uses TRBV28 with TRBJ2-1; TRBD1 agrees at 10 bases. Unmatched junction bases numbered 5, after V lost 6 bases and J lost 3 bases. The length of the CDR3 is 15 residues. Germline values: CDR1 MDHEN, CDR2 SYDVKM. The CDR3, as DNA: TGTGCCAGCAGGGACCGGACAGGGGGCTACAATGAGCAGTTCTTC. It is translated as CASRDRTGGYNEQFF. The full variable domain, with the rest looked up from reference TRBV28 and TRBJ2-1, is DVKVTQSSRYLVKRTGEKVFLECVQDMDHENMFWYRQDPGLGLRLIYFSYDVKMKEKGDIPEGYSVSREKKERFSLILESASTNQTSMYLCASRDRTGGYNEQFFGPGTRLTVL.

As for this clone: Other nucleotide sequences in the sample specify the same CDR3. The chain uses TRBV5-1 and TRBJ1-1; TRBD1 agrees at 7 bases. J was trimmed by 4 bases and V by 5 bases; bases with no gene match: 2. CDR1 and CDR2 (germline): SGHRS, YFSETQ. The CDR3 sequence is 12 residues long. This chain's CDR3 is CASSSGGTEAFF. As DNA, the CDR3 is TGCGCCAGCAGTTCAGGGGGCACTGAAGCTTTCTTT.

As to this clone: The junction does not match germline at one end; this may be a read error. Other DNA sequences in this sample translate to the same CDR3. This rearrangement joins TRBV13 to TRBJ2-7, with 8 nucleotides matching TRBD1. Per germline, CDR1 PRHDT and CDR2 FYEKMQ (reference sequence). The CDR3 extends over 13 amino acids. The CDR3 loop reads CASSLGQGYEQYF. As DNA, the CDR3 is TGTGCCAGCAGCCTAGGACAGGGCTACGAGCAGTACTTC. Using reference TRBV13 and TRBJ2-7 for the parts outside the CDR3, the full variable domain is AAGVIQSPRHLIKEKRETATLKCYPIPRHDTVYWYQQGPGQDPQFLISFYEKMQSDKGSIPDRFSAQQFSDYHSELNMSSLELGDSALYFCASSLGQGYEQYFGPGTRLTVT.

This clone was observed a single time. This rearrangement joins TRBV14 to TRBJ1-2, with 10 bases fitting TRBD1. Unmatched junction bases numbered 11, after V lost 7 bases and J lost 3 bases. Germline V gives CDR1 SGHDN, CDR2 FVKESK. CDR3 length: 16 residues. Here the CDR3 DNA reads TGTGCCAGCACCCCGGGACAGGGGAACAGGGACTATGGCTACACCTTC. It yields the protein CASTPGQGNRDYGYTF.

This clone has a single count. CDR3 coding DNA: TGTGCCAGCAGTGTCAGGGGCATTTTCGATGAGCAGTTCTTC. Protein: CASSVRGIFDEQFF. The chain is built from TRBV2 and TRBJ2-1; D is perhaps TRBD1 (6 bases). V was shortened by 4 bases and J by 8 bases, with 15 bases between the two germline ends. The CDR3 runs 14 residues. Looked up from germline, CDR1 is SNHLY and CDR2 is FYNNEI.

In this sample, this clone turned up once. The rearrangement uses TRBV4-2 and TRBJ1-4, with TRBD1 matching over 8 bases. CDR1 is LGHNA, CDR2 YNFKEQ, per germline. CDR3 length equals 16 residues. V lost 0 bases, J lost 6 bases, and 6 bases stayed unmatched. CDR3 amino acids: CASSQEGQQGDEKLFF. The CDR3 nucleotides read TGTGCCAGCAGCCAAGAGGGTCAACAGGGGGATGAAAAACTGTTTTTT.